A selection of T cell receptor beta chains follows, all from one sample in a study of spatial heterogeneity in lung cancer. TCRdb reanalysed the 5' RACE reads using MiXCR and keeps one entry per CDR3 protein. The table lists over 3,000 distinct CDR3 sequences, 8% to 9% of them singletons. The sample here was lung tumor tissue, taken at surgery. The origin of the receptors is a male donor with early-stage non-small cell lung cancer. Each CDR3 is given with its conserved first and last residue. Each record gives: V gene, clone size, D gene, J gene, CDR3 protein, CDR3 DNA. The D gene is left open where the match is weak. The size entry gives once, few or many counts, or a class when the clone is expanded.

V gene: TRBV5-1
clone size: medium-sized
D gene: .
J gene: TRBJ2-6
CDR3 protein: CASRQALSGANVLTF
CDR3 DNA: TGCGCCAGCAGACAGGCGCTTTCTGGGGCCAACGTCCTGACTTTC

V gene: TRBV5-1
clone size: many
D gene: TRBD2
J gene: TRBJ2-1
CDR3 protein: CASSLGSGSNEQFF
CDR3 DNA: TGCGCCAGCAGCTTGGGTAGCGGGAGCAATGAGCAGTTCTTC

V gene: TRBV27
clone size: few
D gene: .
J gene: TRBJ2-5
CDR3 protein: CASSSLGTQYF
CDR3 DNA: TGTGCCAGCAGTTCCTTGGGAACCCAGTACTTC

V gene: TRBV20-1
clone size: many
D gene: .
J gene: TRBJ2-4
CDR3 protein: CSATRVELGTAKNIQYF
CDR3 DNA: TGCAGTGCCACACGGGTCGAGCTAGGAACTGCCAAAAACATTCAGTACTTC

V gene: TRBV20-1
clone size: few
D gene: .
J gene: TRBJ2-1
CDR3 protein: CSASSSSSNEQFF
CDR3 DNA: TGCAGTGCTAGTTCCAGTAGCAGCAATGAGCAGTTCTTC

V gene: TRBV12-3/TRBV12-4
clone size: once
D gene: TRBD2
J gene: TRBJ2-5
CDR3 protein: CASSSHRSWTRGETQYF
CDR3 DNA: TGTGCCAGCAGTTCTCACCGCTCCTGGACTAGAGGAGAGACCCAGTACTTC

V gene: TRBV6-5
clone size: many
D gene: .
J gene: TRBJ2-6
CDR3 protein: CASTEGSSSGANVLTF
CDR3 DNA: TGTGCCAGCACCGAAGGTAGTTCCTCTGGGGCCAACGTCCTGACTTTC

V gene: TRBV20-1
clone size: many
D gene: TRBD2
J gene: TRBJ2-2
CDR3 protein: CSAREGGRDTGELFF
CDR3 DNA: TGCAGTGCTAGAGAAGGCGGGAGAGACACCGGGGAGCTGTTTTTT

V gene: TRBV2
clone size: medium-sized
D gene: .
J gene: TRBJ2-7
CDR3 protein: CASTEQDSYEQYF
CDR3 DNA: TGTGCCAGCACGGAACAGGACAGCTACGAGCAGTACTTC

V gene: TRBV4-2
clone size: medium-sized
D gene: .
J gene: TRBJ2-1
CDR3 protein: CASSPPYRRRGEQFF
CDR3 DNA: TGTGCCAGCAGCCCTCCATACCGGAGGCGAGGAGAGCAGTTCTTC

V gene: TRBV4-1
clone size: medium-sized
D gene: .
J gene: TRBJ1-2
CDR3 protein: CASSQDREGNYGYTF
CDR3 DNA: TGCGCCAGCAGCCAAGATCGGGAAGGGAACTATGGCTACACCTTC

V gene: TRBV7-2
clone size: medium-sized
D gene: TRBD1
J gene: TRBJ2-7
CDR3 protein: CASSPQGTGGPYEQYF
CDR3 DNA: TGTGCCAGCAGCCCCCAGGGGACAGGGGGTCCCTACGAGCAGTACTTC

V gene: TRBV20-1
clone size: many
D gene: .
J gene: TRBJ1-1
CDR3 protein: CSARGQTPWEAFF
CDR3 DNA: TGCAGTGCTAGAGGTCAAACTCCCTGGGAAGCTTTCTTT

V gene: TRBV24-1
clone size: many
D gene: TRBD2
J gene: TRBJ2-2
CDR3 protein: CATSDQTSGRVLGELFF
CDR3 DNA: TGTGCCACCAGTGACCAGACTAGCGGGAGAGTTTTGGGGGAGCTGTTTTTT

V gene: TRBV28
clone size: few
D gene: .
J gene: TRBJ1-1
CDR3 protein: CASSPVASNTEAFF
CDR3 DNA: TGTGCCAGCAGCCCAGTCGCCTCTAACACTGAAGCTTTCTTT

V gene: TRBV9
clone size: medium-sized
D gene: .
J gene: TRBJ2-2
CDR3 protein: CASSTRGLATGELFF
CDR3 DNA: TGTGCCAGCAGCACCCGGGGGTTGGCGACCGGGGAGCTGTTTTTT

V gene: TRBV6-2/TRBV6-3
clone size: few
D gene: .
J gene: TRBJ2-1
CDR3 protein: CASSLAVSANEQFF
CDR3 DNA: TGTGCCAGCTCGTTGGCAGTTTCGGCAAATGAGCAGTTCTTC

V gene: TRBV5-1
clone size: many
D gene: .
J gene: TRBJ2-5
CDR3 protein: CASSLGRGQETQYF
CDR3 DNA: TGCGCCAGCAGCTTGGGACGGGGGCAAGAGACCCAGTACTTC

V gene: TRBV20-1
clone size: medium-sized
D gene: .
J gene: TRBJ1-5
CDR3 protein: CSARSHSGIGQPQHF
CDR3 DNA: TGCAGTGCTAGATCCCACTCAGGGATCGGTCAGCCCCAGCATTTT

V gene: TRBV18
clone size: medium-sized
D gene: .
J gene: TRBJ1-4
CDR3 protein: CASSPRNDRNEKLFF
CDR3 DNA: TGTGCCAGCTCACCACGGAATGACAGAAATGAAAAACTGTTTTTT

V gene: TRBV24-1
clone size: once
D gene: TRBD2
J gene: TRBJ2-1
CDR3 protein: CATSDLQSGTSDWEQFF
CDR3 DNA: TGTGCCACCAGTGATTTGCAATCCGGGACTAGCGATTGGGAGCAGTTCTTC

V gene: TRBV28
clone size: medium-sized
D gene: .
J gene: TRBJ2-1
CDR3 protein: CASSFMDGKDNEQFF
CDR3 DNA: TGTGCCAGCAGTTTCATGGACGGGAAAGACAATGAGCAGTTCTTC

V gene: TRBV13
clone size: medium-sized
D gene: .
J gene: TRBJ2-2
CDR3 protein: CASSPGQNTGELFF
CDR3 DNA: TGTGCCAGCAGCCCGGGACAGAACACCGGGGAGCTGTTTTTT

V gene: TRBV4-2
clone size: medium-sized
D gene: .
J gene: TRBJ1-1
CDR3 protein: CASSQDQQRDTEAFF
CDR3 DNA: TGTGCCAGCAGCCAAGATCAACAGCGGGACACTGAAGCTTTCTTT

V gene: TRBV7-9
clone size: medium-sized
D gene: .
J gene: TRBJ1-6
CDR3 protein: CASSLSSYNSPLHF
CDR3 DNA: TGTGCCAGCAGCCTCAGCTCCTATAATTCACCCCTCCACTTT

V gene: TRBV28
clone size: medium-sized
D gene: .
J gene: TRBJ1-2
CDR3 protein: CASRYISGGYTF
CDR3 DNA: TGTGCCAGCCGTTACATCTCGGGGGGCTACACCTTC

V gene: TRBV9
clone size: medium-sized
D gene: .
J gene: TRBJ2-2
CDR3 protein: CASSPDYNRGGELFF
CDR3 DNA: TGTGCCAGCAGCCCTGATTACAATCGGGGCGGGGAGCTGTTTTTT

V gene: TRBV29-1
clone size: medium-sized
D gene: TRBD2
J gene: TRBJ2-1
CDR3 protein: CSVGLAGLYNEQFF
CDR3 DNA: TGCAGCGTTGGACTAGCGGGGCTCTACAATGAGCAGTTCTTC

V gene: TRBV20-1
clone size: many
D gene: TRBD2
J gene: TRBJ2-3
CDR3 protein: CSAADRSGRLGNTDTQYF
CDR3 DNA: TGCAGTGCGGCTGATCGAAGCGGGAGATTGGGAAACACAGATACGCAGTATTTT

V gene: TRBV28
clone size: medium-sized
D gene: .
J gene: TRBJ2-7
CDR3 protein: CASSLGAGRRDSYEQYF
CDR3 DNA: TGTGCCAGCAGTTTAGGGGCAGGGAGAAGGGACTCCTACGAGCAGTACTTC

V gene: TRBV3-1
clone size: many
D gene: TRBD2
J gene: TRBJ2-5
CDR3 protein: CASSGRTSGGAETQYF
CDR3 DNA: TGTGCCAGCAGCGGCCGGACTAGCGGGGGGGCAGAGACCCAGTACTTC

V gene: TRBV12-3/TRBV12-4
clone size: medium-sized
D gene: .
J gene: TRBJ2-1
CDR3 protein: CASLAGQSYNEQFF
CDR3 DNA: TGTGCCAGCCTTGCGGGGCAGTCGTACAATGAGCAGTTCTTC

V gene: TRBV18
clone size: medium-sized
D gene: .
J gene: TRBJ2-3
CDR3 protein: CASSLKQGTSTDTQYF
CDR3 DNA: TGTGCCAGCTCGTTAAAGCAGGGGACCAGCACAGATACGCAGTATTTT

V gene: TRBV12-3/TRBV12-4
clone size: medium-sized
D gene: .
J gene: TRBJ1-1
CDR3 protein: CASSSPGMNTEAFF
CDR3 DNA: TGTGCCAGCAGTTCCCCAGGCATGAACACTGAAGCTTTCTTT

V gene: TRBV5-6
clone size: many
D gene: TRBD2
J gene: TRBJ2-7
CDR3 protein: CASSWGGYEQYF
CDR3 DNA: TGTGCCAGCAGCTGGGGGGGCTACGAGCAGTACTTC